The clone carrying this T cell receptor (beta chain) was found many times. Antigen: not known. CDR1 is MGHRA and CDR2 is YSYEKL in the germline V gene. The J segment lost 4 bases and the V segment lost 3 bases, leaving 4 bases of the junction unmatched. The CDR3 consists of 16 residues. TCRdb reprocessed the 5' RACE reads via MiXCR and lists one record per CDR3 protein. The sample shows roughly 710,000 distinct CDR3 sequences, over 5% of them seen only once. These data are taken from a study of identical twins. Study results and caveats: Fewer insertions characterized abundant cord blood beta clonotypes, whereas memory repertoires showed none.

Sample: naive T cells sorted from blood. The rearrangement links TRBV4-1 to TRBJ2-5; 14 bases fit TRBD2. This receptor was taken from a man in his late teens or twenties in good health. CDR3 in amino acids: CASSHSGTSGRETQYF. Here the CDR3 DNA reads TGCGCCAGCAGCCATTCAGGGACTAGCGGGAGAGAGACCCAGTACTTC.